The entry that follows covers one TCR beta chain sequence. The target antigen is unknown. In germline, CDR1 is MNHNS, CDR2 SASEGT. There are 13 residues in the CDR3. Between the trimmed V and J ends, which lost 3 bases and 2 bases, there was a span of 7 bases. The data were obtained in a study of T cell repertoires in ileal Crohn's disease. Study-wide background: At surgery, 30% to 35% of patients smoked, with median disease duration roughly 7.2 years. Per sample, roughly 500 nanograms of biopsy DNA were TCRB immunosequenced.

Time point of the sample: inflamed ileum from the surgical specimen. General study points: Clonal expansions were more frequent in active smokers than non-smokers at surgery.

Some clones are missing from TCRdb's copy, which holds only in-frame ones; the method was immunoSEQ multiplex PCR. The profile shows about 15,000 clones, roughly three quarters of them singletons. This sequence originates from an adult with Crohn's disease. Material: ileal tissue. The rearrangement joins TRBV6-1 to TRBJ1-2; D is perhaps TRBD1 (5 bases). CDR3 region: CASSDRQNYGYTF. The CDR3 DNA is TGTGCCAGCAGTGATAGACAGAACTATGGCTACACCTTC.